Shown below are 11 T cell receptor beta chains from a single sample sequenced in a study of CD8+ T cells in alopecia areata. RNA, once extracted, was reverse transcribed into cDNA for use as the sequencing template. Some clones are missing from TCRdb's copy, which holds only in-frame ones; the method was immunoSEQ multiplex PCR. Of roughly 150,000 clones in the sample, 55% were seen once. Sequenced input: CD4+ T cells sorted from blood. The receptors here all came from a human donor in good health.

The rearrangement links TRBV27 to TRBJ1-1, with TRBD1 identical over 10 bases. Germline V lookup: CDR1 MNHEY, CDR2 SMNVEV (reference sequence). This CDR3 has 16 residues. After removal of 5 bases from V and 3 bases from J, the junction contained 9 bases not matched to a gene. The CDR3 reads CASSPSSGTGDTEAFF. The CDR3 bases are TGTGCCAGCAGTCCATCCTCGGGGACAGGGGACACTGAAGCTTTCTTT.

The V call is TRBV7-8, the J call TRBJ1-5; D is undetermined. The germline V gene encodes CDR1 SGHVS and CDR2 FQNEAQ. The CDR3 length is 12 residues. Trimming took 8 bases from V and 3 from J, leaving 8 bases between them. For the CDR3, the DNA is TGTGCCAGCGGGGTCGACAATCAGCCCCAGCATTTT. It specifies CASGVDNQPQHF.

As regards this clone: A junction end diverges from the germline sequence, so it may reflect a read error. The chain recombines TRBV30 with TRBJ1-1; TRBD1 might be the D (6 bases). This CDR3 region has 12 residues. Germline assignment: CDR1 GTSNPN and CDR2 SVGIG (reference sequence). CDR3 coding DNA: TGTGCCTGGAGCGAATACAGGGTTCCGGCTCTCTTT. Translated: CAWSEYRVPALF.

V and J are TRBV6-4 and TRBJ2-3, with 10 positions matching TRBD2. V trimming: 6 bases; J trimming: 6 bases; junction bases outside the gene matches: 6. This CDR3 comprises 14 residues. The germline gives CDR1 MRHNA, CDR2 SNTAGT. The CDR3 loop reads CASSSGRALDTQYF. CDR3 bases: TGTGCCAGCAGCAGCGGGAGGGCCCTCGATACGCAGTATTTT.

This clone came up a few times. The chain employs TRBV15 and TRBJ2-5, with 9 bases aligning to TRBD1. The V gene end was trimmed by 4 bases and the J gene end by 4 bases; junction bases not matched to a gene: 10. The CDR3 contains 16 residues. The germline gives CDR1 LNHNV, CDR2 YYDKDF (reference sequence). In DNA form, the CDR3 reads TGTGCCACCAGCAAAACGTTGGGACAGGGCGGAGAGACCCAGTACTTC. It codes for CATSKTLGQGGETQYF.

The DNA for the CDR3 is TGTGCCAGCAGCTTAGAACCCCCAGGGGAGACCCAGTACTTC. This translates into CASSLEPPGETQYF. The rearrangement joins TRBV11-2 to TRBJ2-5; tentatively, D is TRBD1 (5 bases). From germline, CDR1 is SGHAT and CDR2 FQNNGV. The CDR3 is made up of 14 amino acids. With 0 bases removed from V and 5 bases from J, the gap between germline ends came to 10 bases.

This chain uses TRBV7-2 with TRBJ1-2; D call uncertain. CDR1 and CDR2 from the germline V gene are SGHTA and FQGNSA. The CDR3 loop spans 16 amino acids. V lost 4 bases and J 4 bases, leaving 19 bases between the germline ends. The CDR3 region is CASSSTSDGITYGYTF. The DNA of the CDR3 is TGTGCCAGCAGCTCGACGTCTGACGGGATCACCTATGGCTACACCTTC.

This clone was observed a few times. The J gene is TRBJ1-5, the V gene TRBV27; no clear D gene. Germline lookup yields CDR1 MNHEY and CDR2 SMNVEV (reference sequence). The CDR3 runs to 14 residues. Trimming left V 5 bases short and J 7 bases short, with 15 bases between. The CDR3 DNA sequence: TGTGCCAGCAGTCGCTCGGGAGATGGGCAGCCCCAGCATTTT. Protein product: CASSRSGDGQPQHF.

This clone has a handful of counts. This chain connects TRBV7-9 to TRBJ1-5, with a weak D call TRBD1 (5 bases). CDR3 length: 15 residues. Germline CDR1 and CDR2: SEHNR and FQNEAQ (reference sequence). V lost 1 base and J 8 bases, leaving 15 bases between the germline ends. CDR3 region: CASSLGGAGSKPQHF. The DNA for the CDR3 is TGTGCCAGCAGCTTAGGCGGGGCAGGAAGCAAGCCCCAGCATTTT.

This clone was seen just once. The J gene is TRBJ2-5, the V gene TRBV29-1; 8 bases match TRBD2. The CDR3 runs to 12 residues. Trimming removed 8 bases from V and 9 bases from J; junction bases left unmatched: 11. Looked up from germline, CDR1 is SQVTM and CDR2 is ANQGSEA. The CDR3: CSLRGELGAQYF. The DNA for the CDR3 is TGCAGCCTGCGGGGGGAGCTGGGGGCCCAGTACTTC.

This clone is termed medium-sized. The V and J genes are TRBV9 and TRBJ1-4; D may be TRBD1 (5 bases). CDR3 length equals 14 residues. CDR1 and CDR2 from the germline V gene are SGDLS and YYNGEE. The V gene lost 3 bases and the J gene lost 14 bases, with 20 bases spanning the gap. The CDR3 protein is CASSASAVGDRLFF. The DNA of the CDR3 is TGTGCCAGCAGCGCTTCGGCGGTGGGGGATCGGCTGTTTTTT.